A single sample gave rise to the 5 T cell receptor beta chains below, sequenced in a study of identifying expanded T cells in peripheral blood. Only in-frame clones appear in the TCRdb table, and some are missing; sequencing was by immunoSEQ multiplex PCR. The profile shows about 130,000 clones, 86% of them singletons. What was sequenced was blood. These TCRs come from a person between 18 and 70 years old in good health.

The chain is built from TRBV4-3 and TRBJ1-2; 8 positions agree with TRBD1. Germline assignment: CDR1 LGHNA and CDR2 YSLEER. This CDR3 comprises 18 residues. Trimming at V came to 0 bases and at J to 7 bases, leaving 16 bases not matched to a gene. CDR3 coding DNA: TGCGCCAGCAGCCAAGAGGCCCCACCCACAGGGGGGAGATCTGGCTACACCTTC. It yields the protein CASSQEAPPTGGRSGYTF.

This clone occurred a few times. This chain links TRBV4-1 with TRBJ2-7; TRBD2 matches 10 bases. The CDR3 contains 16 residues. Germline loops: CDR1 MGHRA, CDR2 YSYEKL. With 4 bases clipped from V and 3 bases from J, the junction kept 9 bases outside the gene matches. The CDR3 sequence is CASSLSGGAEFYEQYF. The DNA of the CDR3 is TGCGCCAGCAGCCTCAGCGGGGGGGCGGAGTTCTACGAGCAGTACTTC.

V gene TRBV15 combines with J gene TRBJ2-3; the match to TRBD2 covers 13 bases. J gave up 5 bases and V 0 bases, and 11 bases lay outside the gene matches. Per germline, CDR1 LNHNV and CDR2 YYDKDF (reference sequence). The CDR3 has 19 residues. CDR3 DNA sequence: TGTGCCACCAGCAGAGATGGGACTAGCGGGGTCTCGAGGGGAGATACGCAGTATTTT. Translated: CATSRDGTSGVSRGDTQYF.

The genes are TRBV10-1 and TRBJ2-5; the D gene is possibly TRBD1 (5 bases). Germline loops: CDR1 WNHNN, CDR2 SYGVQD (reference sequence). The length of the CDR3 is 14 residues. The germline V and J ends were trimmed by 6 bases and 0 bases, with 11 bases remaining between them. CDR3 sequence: CASRDMWNQETQYF. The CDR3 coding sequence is TGCGCCAGCAGGGACATGTGGAACCAAGAGACCCAGTACTTC.

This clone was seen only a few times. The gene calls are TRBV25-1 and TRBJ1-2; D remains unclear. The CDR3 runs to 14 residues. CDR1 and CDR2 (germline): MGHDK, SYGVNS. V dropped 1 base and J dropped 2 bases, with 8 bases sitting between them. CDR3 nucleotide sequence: TGTGCCAGCAGTGAATCAGGCAGGAACTATGGCTACACCTTC. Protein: CASSESGRNYGYTF.